The T cell receptor beta chain described here comes from a study of blood T cells in healthy people across ages. Whole-study findings and limits: Strong correlation existed between TCR beta diversity and naive T cell percentage. A roughly linear age-dependent decrease characterized TCR beta diversity per million T cells.

Aged roughly 6 to 100, donors were systemically healthy Caucasians from Russia. CDR3 length: 14 amino acids. V lost 4 bases, J lost 2 bases, and 12 bases lay in between. Per the germline V gene, CDR1 is LGHNA and CDR2 is YSLEER. For this clonotype: Its specificity is unknown.

A sample-barcoded 5' primer and a J-beta primer mix were used in a second PCR of roughly 7 to 11 cycles. TCRdb independently ran MiXCR on the 5' RACE reads; one entry per CDR3 protein. The profile shows fewer than 900,000 distinct CDR3 sequences, roughly two fifths of them singletons. This rearrangement joins TRBV4-3 to TRBJ2-7; D is uncertain. Sequenced sample: blood. This clonotype was obtained from a woman in her sixties or seventies in good health. DNA of the CDR3: TGCGCCAGCAGCCGACTGACAACCGCCTACGAGCAGTACTTC. This codes for CASSRLTTAYEQYF.